The text below deals with one T cell receptor (beta chain). This sample stems from a study of blood T cell repertoires in COVID-19. Study-level information: Italy, Spain and the United States were the sources of the convalescent and acute COVID-19 samples. Sample material is recorded as cDNA or gDNA derived from T cells, B-cell-depleted T cells, or PBMCs.

Profiled with immunoSEQ multiplex PCR; TCRdb holds only in-frame clones, not every one. The sample contains around 230,000 clones, more than 75% of which appear only once. Germline V gene data show CDR1 as SGHRS and CDR2 as YFSETQ. CDR3 length: 11 amino acids. V was shortened by 5 bases and J by 3 bases, with 6 bases between the two germline ends. Sequencing was done on a sample of peripheral blood. V and J are TRBV5-1 and TRBJ2-7, with a tentative D call TRBD1 (6 bases). The receptor was derived from a man in his fifties with COVID-19, enrolled during active disease. The CDR3 spells CASRQGYEQYF. The CDR3 DNA is TGCGCCAGCAGACAGGGCTACGAGCAGTACTTC.